Listed below are T cell receptor beta chains from one sample, sequenced in a study of T cell responses to AZD1222 COVID-19 vaccine. Libraries were prepared by immunoSEQ multiplex PCR; TCRdb keeps only in-frame clonotypes and omits some of them. The sample lists 140,000 to 150,000 clones, around 89% occurring once. The input for sequencing was peripheral blood, taken on day 0 of AZD1222 vaccination. All receptors come from an adult in good health. Both conserved end residues are trimmed from each CDR3.

v_call: TRBV4-3; cdr3_aa: ASSQDDRDSYGYT
v_call: TRBV10-3; cdr3_aa: AISRAGRREGTEAF
v_call: TRBV11-1; cdr3_aa: ASTSGRAFVDEQF
v_call: TRBV29-1; cdr3_aa: SVDWGAKDTQY
v_call: TRBV11-2; cdr3_aa: ASSLTQVGTEAF
v_call: TRBV28; cdr3_aa: ASSRHEELDNEQF
v_call: TRBV15; cdr3_aa: ATSSQNTGELF
v_call: TRBV30; cdr3_aa: AWNIGGPSGNTIY
v_call: TRBV6-4; cdr3_aa: ASSDSENNEQF
v_call: TRBV11-3; cdr3_aa: ASSSDLAGGGADTQY
v_call: TRBV19; cdr3_aa: ASMGLYSNQPQH
v_call: TRBV28; cdr3_aa: ATYGRRDSPLH
v_call: TRBV7-9; cdr3_aa: ASSSGDRSYEQY
v_call: TRBV7-9; cdr3_aa: ASSLRQGANSPLH
v_call: TRBV19; cdr3_aa: ASTTGGLVAKNIQY
v_call: TRBV7-2; cdr3_aa: ASSLAGTATDEQF
v_call: TRBV7-2; cdr3_aa: ASSSQGTNTEAF
v_call: TRBV15; cdr3_aa: ATSRRQSQETQY
v_call: TRBV19; cdr3_aa: ASSTPSGGDNEQF
v_call: TRBV6-5; cdr3_aa: ASSPRRSGNTIY
v_call: TRBV7-9; cdr3_aa: ASSLQSLAGAYEQY
v_call: TRBV18; cdr3_aa: ASSPGGQPATNEKLF
v_call: TRBV19; cdr3_aa: ATRVRLAGVSSYNEQF
v_call: TRBV18; cdr3_aa: ASSPGRDGNTIY
v_call: TRBV9; cdr3_aa: ASSGPGLAVTSSYNEQF
v_call: TRBV5-1; cdr3_aa: ASSGGSRRVETQY
v_call: TRBV4-3; cdr3_aa: ASSQDTGGRANEKLF
v_call: TRBV29-1; cdr3_aa: SVQPGNTEAF